Listed below are T cell receptor beta chains from one sample, sequenced in a study of blood T cells in healthy people across ages. TCRdb recomputed calls from the 5' RACE reads with MiXCR, one row per CDR3 protein. Found here are roughly 720,000 distinct CDR3 sequences, roughly 50% of them singletons; the top ten hold roughly 40%. The specimen was blood. The receptors were gathered from a man older than 75 in good health. CDR3s include the opening cysteine and the closing phenylalanine or tryptophan. Fields, in order: clone size, D gene, V gene, J gene, CDR3 protein, CDR3 DNA. D genes are given only for firm matches. Some rows have no size entry. The others give once, few or many, or a class for an expanded clone.

-	TRBD2	TRBV27	TRBJ2-1	CASSSTSSGDYNEQFF	TGTGCCAGCAGTTCCACCTCTAGCGGGGACTACAATGAGCAGTTCTTC
few	TRBD2	TRBV24-1	TRBJ2-7	CATSDAGGREQYF	TGTGCCACCAGTGACGCGGGAGGACGCGAGCAGTACTTC
-	-	TRBV6-6	TRBJ1-5	CASSRMDGAGGNQPQHF	TGTGCCAGCAGTCGGATGGACGGTGCCGGAGGCAATCAGCCCCAGCATTTT
few	-	TRBV6-5	TRBJ2-7	CASSYTTGEQYF	TGTGCCAGCAGTTATACGACCGGCGAGCAGTACTTC
few	TRBD2	TRBV3-1	TRBJ2-3	CASSPRLAGRTDTQYF	TGTGCCAGCAGCCCTCGACTAGCGGGACGCACAGATACGCAGTATTTT
-	TRBD1	TRBV24-1	TRBJ2-1	CATSENSGGWNNEQFF	TGTGCCACCAGTGAGAACTCAGGGGGCTGGAACAATGAGCAGTTCTTC
-	TRBD1	TRBV9	TRBJ2-3	CASSTRPGTGVGTDTQYF	TGTGCCAGCAGCACGCGTCCCGGGACAGGGGTTGGCACAGATACGCAGTATTTT
few	-	TRBV5-1	TRBJ2-1	CASSSAGFRYNEQFF	TGCGCCAGCAGCTCGGCAGGGTTTCGCTACAATGAGCAGTTCTTC
-	TRBD1	TRBV6-5	TRBJ2-7	CASSYSGQGPTYEQYF	TGTGCCAGCAGTTACTCGGGACAGGGGCCTACCTACGAGCAGTACTTC
few	-	TRBV6-6	TRBJ2-7	CASSSTEQYF	TGTGCCAGCAGTTCCACCGAGCAGTACTTC
-	-	TRBV18	TRBJ1-6	CASSPRAGSADSPLHF	TGTGCCAGCTCACCAAGGGCGGGGAGTGCGGATTCACCCCTCCACTTT
-	-	TRBV15	TRBJ2-1	CATTGRRGNEQFF	TGTGCCACCACCGGGAGAAGGGGCAATGAGCAGTTCTTC
few	TRBD1	TRBV6-1	TRBJ1-2	CAILQGTGGNGYTF	TGTGCCATCCTTCAGGGGACAGGGGGCAATGGCTACACCTTC
-	-	TRBV18	TRBJ2-1	CASSPGRGVEQFF	TGTGCCAGCTCACCCGGCAGGGGGGTTGAGCAGTTCTTC
few	-	TRBV5-1	TRBJ2-1	CASSLEGLSYNEQFF	TGCGCCAGCAGCTTGGAAGGGTTATCCTACAATGAGCAGTTCTTC
-	TRBD2	TRBV7-2	TRBJ2-5	CASSRTSGRQETQYF	TGTGCCAGCAGTCGGACTAGCGGGAGGCAAGAGACCCAGTACTTC
few	-	TRBV7-9	TRBJ2-7	CASSLVPEGEQYF	TGTGCCAGCAGCTTAGTACCCGAGGGCGAGCAGTACTTC
-	-	TRBV6-5	TRBJ2-5	CASSYGETAGETQYF	TGTGCCAGCAGTTACGGCGAGACAGCAGGGGAGACCCAGTACTTC
few	-	TRBV7-2	TRBJ2-1	CASSSGGQTYNEQFF	TGTGCCAGCAGCTCCGGGGGACAGACCTACAATGAGCAGTTCTTC
once	-	TRBV7-2	TRBJ1-1	CASSLGWGPEAFF	TGTGCCAGCAGCTTAGGCTGGGGGCCTGAAGCTTTCTTT
-	TRBD2	TRBV7-2	TRBJ2-7	CASSPSGGESYEQYF	TGTGCCAGCAGCCCTAGCGGAGGGGAATCCTACGAGCAGTACTTC
few	TRBD2	TRBV20-1	TRBJ2-1	CSLSGRKTYNEQFF	TGCAGTCTAAGCGGGAGGAAAACCTACAATGAGCAGTTCTTC
-	-	TRBV20-1	TRBJ2-7	CSASSGSSSGGGPEQYF	TGCAGTGCTAGTTCGGGCAGTTCATCTGGAGGAGGGCCCGAGCAGTACTTC
few	-	TRBV9	TRBJ2-7	CASSVGASAYEQYF	TGTGCCAGCAGCGTAGGGGCTAGCGCCTACGAGCAGTACTTC
-	TRBD2	TRBV6-2/TRBV6-3	TRBJ2-3	CVSSYRTSGTSYAYF	TGTGTCAGCAGTTACCGGACTAGCGGAACCTCATACGCGTATTTT
few	TRBD1	TRBV27	TRBJ2-5	CASKIPGQGQTQYF	TGTGCCAGCAAGATCCCGGGACAGGGTCAGACCCAGTACTTC
-	-	TRBV3-1	TRBJ2-7	CASSQDPSLRGHEQYF	TGTGCCAGCAGCCAAGATCCCAGCCTTCGAGGGCACGAGCAGTACTTC